This is a list of T cell receptor beta chains from one sample in a study of blood T cells in healthy people across ages. MiXCR, run by TCRdb on the 5' RACE reads, gives a single entry per CDR3 protein. The sample shows fewer than 800,000 distinct CDR3 sequences, roughly 25% of them seen only once. This sample also appeared in a second study, on T cells of mothers and their children.

Material: blood. The receptors here all came from a boy aged 5-17 years in good health. Each CDR3 is given with its conserved first and last residue. A D gene is named only where the DNA matches it firmly. The size of a clone is reported for some rows only, either as once, few or many, or as a class for expanded clones.

v_gene: TRBV29-1; j_gene: TRBJ2-5; abundance: -; d_gene: TRBD1; CDR3nt: TGCAGCGGCGGGGACAGGGGACGAGAGACCCAGTACTTC; CDR3aa: CSGGDRGRETQYF
v_gene: TRBV6-1; j_gene: TRBJ1-2; abundance: few; d_gene: -; CDR3nt: TGTGCCAGCAGTGACACAGTCAGCCATGGCTACACCTTC; CDR3aa: CASSDTVSHGYTF
v_gene: TRBV6-5; j_gene: TRBJ1-2; abundance: few; d_gene: -; CDR3nt: TGTGCCAGCACTAGCCCGGGGGGAGTTGGCTACACCTTC; CDR3aa: CASTSPGGVGYTF
v_gene: TRBV29-1; j_gene: TRBJ2-3; abundance: -; d_gene: TRBD1; CDR3nt: TGCAGCGTTGAAACCTGGGACAGAAGCACAGATACGCAGTATTTT; CDR3aa: CSVETWDRSTDTQYF
v_gene: TRBV5-1; j_gene: TRBJ2-5; abundance: -; d_gene: -; CDR3nt: TGCGCCAGCAGCTTGGCAGGCGGGCAGCAAGAGACCCAGTACTTC; CDR3aa: CASSLAGGQQETQYF
v_gene: TRBV28; j_gene: TRBJ1-2; abundance: few; d_gene: TRBD1; CDR3nt: TGTGCCAGCACCACAATGGACAGGGCTAACTATGGCTACACCTTC; CDR3aa: CASTTMDRANYGYTF
v_gene: TRBV4-3; j_gene: TRBJ1-1; abundance: few; d_gene: -; CDR3nt: TGCGCCAGCAGCCAAGTCCCGGGGTATTACACTGAAGCTTTCTTT; CDR3aa: CASSQVPGYYTEAFF
v_gene: TRBV20-1; j_gene: TRBJ2-3; abundance: -; d_gene: -; CDR3nt: TGCAGTGCCAGAACAGAAAGTACGCAGTATTTT; CDR3aa: CSARTESTQYF
v_gene: TRBV11-2; j_gene: TRBJ1-2; abundance: few; d_gene: -; CDR3nt: TGTGCCAGCAGCTTAGCAGGGTTTGCGGGCTACACCTTC; CDR3aa: CASSLAGFAGYTF
v_gene: TRBV28; j_gene: TRBJ2-1; abundance: -; d_gene: TRBD1; CDR3nt: TGTGCCAGCAGTATCCGGACAGGTGGGGCCTACAATGAGCAGTTCTTC; CDR3aa: CASSIRTGGAYNEQFF
v_gene: TRBV5-4; j_gene: TRBJ1-2; abundance: few; d_gene: -; CDR3nt: TGTGCCAGCAGCTTGAGTAGCCAAATGGACTATGGCTACACCTTC; CDR3aa: CASSLSSQMDYGYTF
v_gene: TRBV6-2/TRBV6-3; j_gene: TRBJ2-5; abundance: -; d_gene: -; CDR3nt: TGTGCCAGCAGTTACCCGGCAGATTACTACCAAGAGACCCAGTACTTC; CDR3aa: CASSYPADYYQETQYF
v_gene: TRBV20-1; j_gene: TRBJ2-7; abundance: few; d_gene: -; CDR3nt: TGCAGTGCTAGAGGGGGTGGGGTACTCCACGAGCAGTACTTC; CDR3aa: CSARGGGVLHEQYF
v_gene: TRBV7-9; j_gene: TRBJ2-7; abundance: -; d_gene: -; CDR3nt: TGTGCCAGCAGCTTAGCTATGGGCAGGTTAGCCTACGAGCAGTACTTC; CDR3aa: CASSLAMGRLAYEQYF
v_gene: TRBV6-1; j_gene: TRBJ1-2; abundance: -; d_gene: -; CDR3nt: TGTGCCAGCAGTGAAGGTGTAAGGTTCGATGGCTACACCTTC; CDR3aa: CASSEGVRFDGYTF
v_gene: TRBV2; j_gene: TRBJ2-1; abundance: few; d_gene: -; CDR3nt: TGTGCCAGCAGCATTCAGGGGTGGGAGCAGTTCTTC; CDR3aa: CASSIQGWEQFF
v_gene: TRBV6-9; j_gene: TRBJ2-5; abundance: -; d_gene: -; CDR3nt: TGTGCCAGCAAAGCGGTACTCCAAGAGACCCAGTACTTC; CDR3aa: CASKAVLQETQYF
v_gene: TRBV20-1; j_gene: TRBJ1-1; abundance: -; d_gene: -; CDR3nt: TGCAGTGCTAGAGAACCGAACACTGAAGCTTTCTTT; CDR3aa: CSAREPNTEAFF
v_gene: TRBV12-3/TRBV12-4; j_gene: TRBJ2-5; abundance: -; d_gene: -; CDR3nt: TGTGCCAGCAGTCCAAACTATAACCGGATCCTTGGGGAGCAGTACTTC; CDR3aa: CASSPNYNRILGEQYF
v_gene: TRBV7-2; j_gene: TRBJ2-1; abundance: few; d_gene: TRBD2; CDR3nt: TGTGCCAGCAAGACTAGCGGGGGGGCAGTGAACAATGAGCAGTTCTTC; CDR3aa: CASKTSGGAVNNEQFF
v_gene: TRBV6-2/TRBV6-3; j_gene: TRBJ2-5; abundance: -; d_gene: -; CDR3nt: TGTGCCAGCATCAAAGGGGGAGTCGGCCTAGGGACCCAGTACTTC; CDR3aa: CASIKGGVGLGTQYF
v_gene: TRBV6-1; j_gene: TRBJ2-7; abundance: -; d_gene: TRBD2; CDR3nt: TGTGCCAGCAGTACCCAGCGGGGGGTAGTCGCGCAGTACTTC; CDR3aa: CASSTQRGVVAQYF
v_gene: TRBV29-1; j_gene: TRBJ2-3; abundance: once; d_gene: -; CDR3nt: TGCAGCGTTGAAGTAACCGTTTCAGATACGCAGTATTTT; CDR3aa: CSVEVTVSDTQYF
v_gene: TRBV28; j_gene: TRBJ2-4; abundance: -; d_gene: -; CDR3nt: TGTGCCAACAGGACTGTCCCTTGGGGAAACATTCAGTACTTC; CDR3aa: CANRTVPWGNIQYF
v_gene: TRBV11-1; j_gene: TRBJ2-1; abundance: -; d_gene: -; CDR3nt: TGTGCCAGCAGCTTAGATAGGGGGAAGGGATACAATGAGCAGTTCTTC; CDR3aa: CASSLDRGKGYNEQFF
v_gene: TRBV7-9; j_gene: TRBJ2-1; abundance: few; d_gene: -; CDR3nt: TGTGCCTCGATCCTGCTGACGAGCTCCTACAATGAGCAGTTCTTC; CDR3aa: CASILLTSSYNEQFF
v_gene: TRBV20-1; j_gene: TRBJ2-5; abundance: few; d_gene: TRBD2; CDR3nt: TGCAGTGCTAGAGTCGGCCGCCCGGGACTAGCGTCGGAGACCCAGTACTTC; CDR3aa: CSARVGRPGLASETQYF
v_gene: TRBV25-1; j_gene: TRBJ2-7; abundance: few; d_gene: TRBD1; CDR3nt: TGTGCCAGCAGTGACCCCGGACAGGGGGCGATATGGGAGCAGTACTTC; CDR3aa: CASSDPGQGAIWEQYF
v_gene: TRBV5-6; j_gene: TRBJ2-1; abundance: -; d_gene: -; CDR3nt: TGTGCCAGCAGCTTGTGGTACGGGGCGACCTACAATGAGCAGTTCTTC; CDR3aa: CASSLWYGATYNEQFF
v_gene: TRBV18; j_gene: TRBJ2-4; abundance: -; d_gene: -; CDR3nt: TGTGCCAGCTCTCAGACAGAGGTCCCCAAAAACATTCAGTGCTTC; CDR3aa: CASSQTEVPKNIQCF
v_gene: TRBV29-1; j_gene: TRBJ2-3; abundance: -; d_gene: -; CDR3nt: TGCAGCACAACCGGGACCCTGAGAGGCACAGATACGCAGTATTTT; CDR3aa: CSTTGTLRGTDTQYF
v_gene: TRBV20-1; j_gene: TRBJ1-1; abundance: -; d_gene: -; CDR3nt: TGCAGTGCTAGAGGCGGGAGGAACACTGAAGCTTTCTTT; CDR3aa: CSARGGRNTEAFF
v_gene: TRBV29-1; j_gene: TRBJ2-1; abundance: -; d_gene: -; CDR3nt: TGCAGCGTTGAAGATCAAAGGAATGAGCAGTTCTTC; CDR3aa: CSVEDQRNEQFF
v_gene: TRBV28; j_gene: TRBJ2-3; abundance: -; d_gene: -; CDR3nt: TGTGCCAGCACCCTGGACGACAGGGATACGCAGTATTTT; CDR3aa: CASTLDDRDTQYF
v_gene: TRBV6-6; j_gene: TRBJ2-5; abundance: -; d_gene: -; CDR3nt: TGTGCCAGCAGCAGGGACCTTAGCCAAGAGACCCAGTACTTC; CDR3aa: CASSRDLSQETQYF
v_gene: TRBV4-3; j_gene: TRBJ1-4; abundance: -; d_gene: -; CDR3nt: TGCGCCAGCAGCCAAGATCCTGGGGAGGGGGAAAAACTGTTTTTT; CDR3aa: CASSQDPGEGEKLFF
v_gene: TRBV6-2/TRBV6-3; j_gene: TRBJ2-7; abundance: -; d_gene: TRBD2; CDR3nt: TGTGCCAGCAGTATTCTAGCGGGGGGACCCTACGAGCAGTACTTC; CDR3aa: CASSILAGGPYEQYF
v_gene: TRBV7-9; j_gene: TRBJ1-2; abundance: few; d_gene: -; CDR3nt: TGTGCCAGCAGCTTAAATCAGGGCTATGGCTACACCTTC; CDR3aa: CASSLNQGYGYTF
v_gene: TRBV20-1; j_gene: TRBJ2-1; abundance: -; d_gene: -; CDR3nt: TGCAGTGCTAGGAAGGGGGATAATTTTGGGAATGAGCAGTTCTTC; CDR3aa: CSARKGDNFGNEQFF
v_gene: TRBV20-1; j_gene: TRBJ1-1; abundance: few; d_gene: -; CDR3nt: TGCAGTGCTCCTTTCCAGGGCCTTAACGCTGAAGCTTTCTTT; CDR3aa: CSAPFQGLNAEAFF
v_gene: TRBV5-1; j_gene: TRBJ2-5; abundance: -; d_gene: TRBD1; CDR3nt: TGCGCCAGCAGCGATACAGGGGGAGAGACCCAGTACTTC; CDR3aa: CASSDTGGETQYF
v_gene: TRBV20-1; j_gene: TRBJ2-3; abundance: -; d_gene: -; CDR3nt: TGCAGTGCTAGAGATGTGGGAGATACGCAGTATTTT; CDR3aa: CSARDVGDTQYF